The next 4 T cell receptor beta chains were all read from a single sample in a study of T cells after yellow fever vaccination. TCRdb processed the 5' RACE reads anew with MiXCR; each CDR3 protein has one entry. The profile covers approximately 22,000 distinct CDR3 sequences, with 4% to 6% appearing a single time and 20% taken by the ten largest. The sample consisted of PBMCs, either bulk or a sorted T-cell subset (CD4+, CD8+, memory, or dextramer-sorted; not recorded which), taken roughly 46 days after the first yellow fever vaccination. The origin of the receptors is a man between 18 and 35 years old who received the YFV17D yellow fever vaccine.

This clonotype was counted ten times or more. J is TRBJ2-3 and V is TRBV5-1; 13 bases map to TRBD2. CDR1 and CDR2 from the germline V gene are SGHRS and YFSETQ. There are 16 residues in the CDR3. The V and J ends lost 0 bases and 4 bases, in that order; junction bases with no gene match: 2. CDR3 protein: CASSLATSGGADTQYF. The CDR3 nucleotides read TGCGCCAGCAGCTTGGCCACTAGCGGGGGGGCAGATACGCAGTATTTT.

In this sample, this clonotype turned up many times. This sequence joins TRBV5-4 and TRBJ2-5; 8 bases are shared with TRBD2. The ends lost 4 bases at V and 5 bases at J; junction bases unmatched: 7. The CDR3 has 14 residues. Per germline, CDR1 SGHNT and CDR2 YYREEE (reference sequence). The CDR3 sequence: CASSTGLDGETQYF. The CDR3 DNA follows: TGTGCCAGCAGCACGGGACTAGACGGGGAGACCCAGTACTTC.

In its sample, this clonotype was seen many times. The V and J genes are TRBV6-6 and TRBJ2-7; a weak D match, TRBD2 (5 bases). Trimming took off 5 bases at V and 6 bases at J, with 14 bases between the two ends. Germline loops: CDR1 MNHNY, CDR2 SVGAGI (reference sequence). There are 13 residues in the CDR3. This CDR3 reads CASSDNRELEQYV. The CDR3 nucleotides are TGTGCCAGCAGTGACAACCGGGAACTCGAGCAGTACGTC.

This clonotype has at least ten counts. This chain joins TRBV25-1 and TRBJ1-1, with TRBD1 identical over 7 bases. In germline, CDR1 is MGHDK, CDR2 SYGVNS. The CDR3 loop spans 14 amino acids. The junction had 5 bases not matched to a gene; V was cut back by 2 bases and J by 5 bases. The chain's CDR3 is CASSEQGGRTEAFF. CDR3 bases: TGTGCCAGCAGTGAACAGGGGGGTCGAACTGAAGCTTTCTTT.